This T cell receptor (beta chain) was sequenced in a study of blood T cell repertoires in COVID-19. Across the study: Samples came from the United States, Italy and Spain, spanning acute and convalescent COVID-19. T cells, B-cell-depleted T cells, or PBMCs provided the cDNA or gDNA that served as material.

Under the authors' procedure: How many nucleated cells were present was estimated from reference gene primer amplification. Some clones are missing from TCRdb's copy, which holds only in-frame ones; the method was immunoSEQ multiplex PCR. That table furnishes V, J and clone size, whereas the DNA furnished D and trimming. This table holds about 120,000 clones, around 80% found once. The germline gives CDR1 SEHNR, CDR2 FQNEAQ (reference sequence). Trimming removed 5 bases from V and 4 bases from J; junction bases left unmatched: 13. The CDR3 is 18 residues long. This rearrangement joins TRBV7-9 to TRBJ2-3; 12 nucleotides agree with TRBD2. The sample consisted of peripheral blood. This clonotype was sampled from a man aged 60 to 69 with active or convalescent COVID-19. The CDR3 spells CASSPPFRLAGAADTQYF. The CDR3 coding sequence is TGTGCCAGCAGCCCCCCCTTCCGACTAGCGGGAGCGGCAGATACGCAGTATTTT.